This T cell receptor (beta chain) derives from a study of beta chain features in type 1 diabetes. Study-level background: Patients were similar to healthy donors in age and gender (as well as in cell yields).

Findings and caveats of the study: When cDNA is sequenced, cells with high TCR expression could be over-represented. It was possible that PCR favored shorter templates, equally so in patients and controls. Type 1 diabetes patients had moderately but significantly shorter TCRB CDR3s in all four CD4+ subsets.

Isolated RNA was reverse transcribed in full, so expressed TCRB transcripts were sequenced. This table comes from immunoSEQ multiplex PCR, and its TCRdb copy is limited to in-frame clones, with some not included. The sample yields 250,000 to 300,000 clones, roughly an eighth seen once. This CDR3 comprises 14 residues. V gave up 7 bases and J gave up 2 bases; unmatched junction bases: 6. The germline gives CDR1 MNHEY, CDR2 SVGAGI. This clone was picked up one time. As yet, its antigen is unknown. The source of this sequence is a young man with type 1 diabetes. V gene TRBV6-5 combines with J gene TRBJ2-3; 7 positions match TRBD1. Sequencing used naive CD4+ T cells from blood. CDR3 loop: CASNRDRFTDTQYF. In DNA, the CDR3 is TGTGCCAGCAACCGGGACAGATTCACAGATACGCAGTATTTT.